The 14 T cell receptor beta chains below come from one sample, sequenced in a study of T cells of healthy individuals. TCRdb called the 5' RACE reads again in MiXCR, with one record for every CDR3 protein. The data contain more than 60,000 distinct CDR3 sequences, 15% to 20% of them singletons. The receptors originated from a human donor in good health.

This clonotype was observed at least ten times. The CDR3 coding sequence is TGCAGTGCTAGAGTGTGGGACAGGTTCACAGATACGCAGTATTTT. Protein: CSARVWDRFTDTQYF. V is TRBV20-1 and J is TRBJ2-3; 8 bases map to TRBD1. Germline V gene sequence: CDR1 DFQATT, CDR2 SNEGSKA (reference sequence). V lost 1 base, J lost 2 bases, and 5 bases stayed unmatched. The CDR3 has 15 residues.

This clonotype was counted at least ten times. V usage is TRBV12-3 or TRBV12-4 and J usage is TRBJ1-6; D remains unclear. The germline V and J ends were trimmed by 6 bases and 0 bases, with 15 bases remaining between them. This CDR3 has 17 residues. The CDR3 region is CASRLRVLSSYNSPLHF. CDR3 sequence (DNA): TGTGCCAGCAGGTTACGGGTCCTGAGCTCCTATAATTCACCCCTCCACTTT.

This clonotype rates as medium-sized. This chain links TRBV20-1 with TRBJ1-4, with D hard to call. In germline, CDR1 is DFQATT, CDR2 SNEGSKA (reference sequence). V was pared by 0 bases and J by 0 bases, with 14 bases between. The CDR3 totals 17 residues. The CDR3 loop is CSARDMLRGATNEKLFF. For the CDR3, the DNA is TGCAGTGCTAGAGATATGTTACGCGGTGCAACTAATGAAAAACTGTTTTTT.

The rearrangement joins TRBV7-9 to TRBJ2-7; tentatively, D is TRBD2 (7 bases). CDR3 length: 16 residues. Deletions cut 0 bases from V and 2 bases from J, with 14 bases between. Germline V gives CDR1 SEHNR, CDR2 FQNEAQ (reference sequence). CDR3 amino acids: CASSLAPRGAPYEQYF. The DNA for the CDR3 is TGTGCCAGCAGCTTAGCCCCCCGGGGGGCCCCCTACGAGCAGTACTTC.

The sample holds many counts of this clonotype. This chain joins TRBV7-2 and TRBJ1-5; 8 positions match TRBD1. The CDR3 consists of 14 residues. Trimming cost V 5 bases and J 7 bases; bases outside gene matches: 7. Germline V gene lookup returns CDR1 SGHTA and CDR2 FQGNSA. This CDR3 reads CASSHQTGDQPQHF. In DNA form, the CDR3 reads TGTGCCAGCAGCCACCAGACAGGGGACCAGCCCCAGCATTTT.

The table lists this clonotype with many counts. J is TRBJ2-3 and V is TRBV5-4, with D maybe TRBD2 (7 bases). The V end lost 4 bases, the J end lost 0 bases, and 15 bases lay between the germline ends. The germline V gene encodes CDR1 SGHNT and CDR2 YYREEE (reference sequence). The CDR3 covers 16 residues. In DNA, the CDR3 is TGTGCCAGCAGCCCGGGGGCGGGGGCTAGCACAGATACGCAGTATTTT. This codes for CASSPGAGASTDTQYF. The full variable domain, completed using reference TRBV5-4 and TRBJ2-3, is ETGVTQSPTHLIKTRGQQVTLRCSSQSGHNTVSWYQQALGQGPQFIFQYYREEENGRGNFPPRFSGLQFPNYSSELNVNALELDDSALYLCASSPGAGASTDTQYFGPGTRLTVL.

The chain uses TRBV20-1 and TRBJ2-1; 10 nucleotides match TRBD2. Germline assignment: CDR1 DFQATT and CDR2 SNEGSKA (reference sequence). This CDR3 region has 13 residues. The V and J ends lost 4 bases and 5 bases, in that order; junction bases with no gene match: 2. The CDR3 reads CSANLAGDNEQFF. As DNA, the CDR3 is TGCAGTGCTAATCTAGCGGGGGACAATGAGCAGTTCTTC.

V usage is TRBV4-1 and J usage is TRBJ2-1; TRBD2 might be the D (6 bases). CDR3 size: 14 residues. The ends were cut back, 1 base at V and 9 bases at J, with 13 bases in the middle. Per the germline V gene, CDR1 is MGHRA and CDR2 is YSYEKL. The CDR3 is CASSQVVVEGEQFF. CDR3 bases: TGCGCCAGCAGCCAAGTCGTTGTGGAGGGTGAGCAGTTCTTC.

The rearrangement joins TRBV6-2 or TRBV6-3 to TRBJ1-5; D is possibly TRBD1 (5 bases). The CDR3 sequence is 14 residues long. The V and J ends lost 4 bases and 0 bases respectively, with 7 bases between them. CDR1 is MNHEY, CDR2 SVGEGT, per germline. CDR3 in DNA: TGTGCCAGCAGTTCCAGGGTTAGCAATCAGCCCCAGCATTTT. This codes for CASSSRVSNQPQHF.

This clonotype was detected many times. This chain connects TRBV14 to TRBJ2-1; D unclear. The germline V gene has CDR1 SGHDN and CDR2 FVKESK. There are 12 residues in the CDR3. V shed 0 bases and J shed 7 bases, with 4 bases lying between them. CDR3 sequence (DNA): TGTGCCAGCAGCCAAGATTGGAATGAGCAGTTCTTC. It specifies CASSQDWNEQFF.

About this clonotype itself: A much larger clone differs from this one at a single base, so this may be a read error. The CDR3 loop reads CVSSQVSVGPEQYF. The CDR3 DNA reads TGTGTCAGCAGCCAAGTTTCGGTGGGCCCTGAGCAGTACTTC. The chain carries TRBV4-2 and TRBJ2-7; D remains unclear. The CDR3 extends over 14 amino acids. Germline V CDR1 and CDR2: LGHNA, YNFKEQ.

The rearrangement joins TRBV27 to TRBJ1-2; maybe TRBD1 (6 bases). In germline, CDR1 is MNHEY, CDR2 SMNVEV (reference sequence). Trimming cost V 6 bases and J 6 bases, with 23 bases left between them. The CDR3 totals 16 residues. The CDR3 spells CASSSRTAVSSDGYTF. As DNA, the CDR3 is TGTGCCAGCAGCTCTCGGACAGCAGTTTCTTCTGATGGCTACACCTTC.

The V gene is TRBV5-1, the J gene TRBJ2-3, with TRBD1 matching over 7 bases. Germline assignment: CDR1 SGHRS and CDR2 YFSETQ. After removal of 7 bases from V and 0 bases from J, the junction contained 5 bases not matched to a gene. The length of the CDR3 is 14 residues. The CDR3 DNA reads TGCGCCAGCTCAGGACAGGCCAGCACAGATACGCAGTATTTT. Protein sequence: CASSGQASTDTQYF.

This clonotype showed up many times. The chain carries TRBV5-5 and TRBJ1-2, with 7 bases matching TRBD1. J lost 5 bases, V lost 7 bases, and 11 bases had no gene match. Germline V gene lookup returns CDR1 SGHKS and CDR2 YYEKEE (reference sequence). There are 14 residues in the CDR3. CDR3 sequence (DNA): TGTGCCAGCCGCTCCCAGGGGGGCGCTTATGGCTACACCTTC. It encodes CASRSQGGAYGYTF.